These 16 T cell receptor beta chains were all obtained from the same sample, sequenced in a study of blood T cell repertoires in COVID-19. Using immunoSEQ multiplex PCR, the repertoire was profiled, and TCRdb retains in-frame clones only, with some absent. The repertoire holds about 47,000 clones, with about 90% as singletons. What was sequenced was peripheral blood. These receptors were collected from an older man with active COVID-19.

This chain joins TRBV30 and TRBJ2-3; the D gene is possibly TRBD2 (6 bases). CDR3 length: 14 amino acids. Germline CDR1 reads GTSNPN; CDR2 reads SVGIG (reference sequence). Trimming took 0 bases from V and 6 from J, leaving 13 bases between them. The CDR3 sequence is CAWSVWGDKDTQYF. CDR3 sequence (DNA): TGTGCCTGGAGTGTTTGGGGGGATAAGGATACGCAGTATTTT.

This chain links TRBV30 with TRBJ2-3; tentative D call: TRBD2 (7 bases). There are 13 residues in the CDR3. Germline V gene lookup returns CDR1 GTSNPN and CDR2 SVGIG (reference sequence). The CDR3 region is CAAGQRTEDTQYF. The CDR3 nucleotides are TGTGCAGCGGGACAACGTACCGAAGATACGCAGTATTTT. Combining the CDR3 with reference TRBV30 and TRBJ2-3 gives the whole variable domain SQTIHQWPATLVQPVGSPLSLECTVEGTSNPNLYWYRQAAGRGLQLLFYSVGIGQISSEVPQNLSASRPQDRQFILSSKKLLLSDSGFYLCAAGQRTEDTQYFGPGTRLTVL.

This clone was seen a few times. The chain couples TRBV5-1 to TRBJ2-7, with 10 bases aligning to TRBD1. The germline V gene has CDR1 SGHRS and CDR2 YFSETQ. The CDR3 extends over 16 amino acids. The V segment lost 3 bases and the J segment 4 bases; nucleotides outside the gene matches: 10. The DNA of the CDR3 is TGCGCCAGCAGCTGGGCCGGGACAGGGGTGACGTACGAGCAGTACTTC. This sequence encodes CASSWAGTGVTYEQYF. Using reference TRBV5-1 and TRBJ2-7 for the parts outside the CDR3, the full variable domain is KAGVTQTPRYLIKTRGQQVTLSCSPISGHRSVSWYQQTPGQGLQFLFEYFSETQRNKGNFPGRFSGRQFSNSRSEMNVSTLELGDSALYLCASSWAGTGVTYEQYFGPGTRLTVT.

This clone was found once. The gene calls are TRBV14 and TRBJ1-1; D is unresolved. Germline V gives CDR1 SGHDN, CDR2 FVKESK. CDR3 length: 13 amino acids. V shed 3 bases and J shed 1 base, with 6 bases lying between them. In nucleotides, the CDR3 is TGTGCCAGCAGCCACACACGGAACACTGAAGCTTTCTTT. It specifies CASSHTRNTEAFF.

The chain has TRBV24-1 and TRBJ2-2; tentatively, D is TRBD2 (5 bases). Looked up from germline, CDR1 is KGHDR and CDR2 is SFDVKD. The CDR3 is made up of 15 amino acids. The ends were cut back, 3 bases at V and 1 base at J, with 8 bases in the middle. The chain's CDR3 is CATSDPSGNTGELFF. Written as DNA, the CDR3 is TGTGCCACCAGTGATCCCAGCGGGAACACCGGGGAGCTGTTTTTT.

The chain is built from TRBV3-1 (or the pseudogene TRBV3-2) and TRBJ2-1; 8 positions agree with TRBD1. J gave up 4 bases and V 2 bases, and 7 bases lay outside the gene matches. This CDR3 comprises 16 residues. Per germline, CDR1 LGHDT and CDR2 YNNKEL (reference sequence). This chain's CDR3 is CASSQNAGQAYNEQFF. The CDR3 DNA reads TGTGCCAGCAGCCAAAATGCGGGACAGGCGTACAATGAGCAGTTCTTC.

The gene calls are TRBV11-2 and TRBJ1-3; weak D call: TRBD1 (5 bases). The germline gives CDR1 SGHAT, CDR2 FQNNGV. V was shortened by 3 bases and J by 4 bases, with 13 bases between the two germline ends. The CDR3 is made up of 15 amino acids. The CDR3 DNA reads TGTGCCAGCAGCTTCCAAGGGGCCCGGGGAAACACCATATATTTT. Protein: CASSFQGARGNTIYF.

The CDR3 sequence: CASSPPLGVGANVLTF. As DNA, the CDR3 is TGTGCCAGCTCACCACCTCTGGGAGTTGGGGCCAACGTCCTGACTTTC. The rearrangement uses TRBV18 and TRBJ2-6; perhaps TRBD2 as D (5 bases). The germline V gene encodes CDR1 KGHSH and CDR2 LQKENI. V lost 0 bases to trimming and J lost 3 bases, with 9 bases between them. The length of the CDR3 is 16 residues.

CDR3 sequence: CASSFGLGPQETQYF. CDR3 DNA: TGTGCCAGCAGCTTCGGACTAGGCCCACAAGAGACCCAGTACTTC. This chain uses TRBV7-9 with TRBJ2-5; TRBD2 matches at 7 bases. The V segment lost 3 bases and the J segment 2 bases; nucleotides outside the gene matches: 6. CDR1 is SEHNR and CDR2 is FQNEAQ in the germline V gene (reference sequence). This CDR3 has 15 amino acids.

This clone appeared a single time. In DNA form, the CDR3 reads TGTGCCAGCAGTTACGGTGCGGGACCGAGCTACGAGCAGTACTTC. It specifies CASSYGAGPSYEQYF. The rearrangement links TRBV6-2 or TRBV6-3 to TRBJ2-7, with D perhaps matching TRBD2 (6 bases). V gave up 2 bases and J gave up 3 bases, with 14 bases separating them. The CDR3 runs 15 residues. CDR1 and CDR2 from the germline V gene are MNHEY and SVGEGT.

The chain recombines TRBV5-1 with TRBJ2-3; a weak D match, TRBD2 (5 bases). The V gene lost 0 bases and the J gene lost 6 bases, with 11 bases spanning the gap. The CDR3 spans 14 residues. Germline assignment: CDR1 SGHRS and CDR2 YFSETQ. CDR3 in DNA: TGCGCCAGCAGCTTGGGTCCGGGGAAGGATACGCAGTATTTT. This encodes CASSLGPGKDTQYF.

This sequence joins TRBV6-6 and TRBJ1-3; no firm D call. Trimming removed 5 bases from V and 0 bases from J, with 8 bases in between. CDR1 is MNHNY, CDR2 SVGAGI, per germline (reference sequence). This CDR3 has 14 residues. This CDR3 reads CASSTPSSGNTIYF. CDR3 nucleotides: TGTGCCAGCAGTACACCTAGCTCTGGAAACACCATATATTTT.

V and J are TRBV18 and TRBJ2-5, with TRBD1 as a possible D gene (5 bases). Germline loops: CDR1 KGHSH, CDR2 LQKENI. The CDR3 runs to 13 residues. The V gene lost 4 bases and the J gene lost 5 bases, with 11 bases spanning the gap. The DNA of the CDR3 is TGTGCCAGCTCACTTAGGGGTGTGGAGACCCAGTACTTC. Protein product: CASSLRGVETQYF.

The chain couples TRBV27 to TRBJ2-3; D perhaps matches TRBD2 (6 bases). CDR1 and CDR2 from the germline V gene are MNHEY and SMNVEV (reference sequence). The V end was cut by 5 bases, the J end by 5 bases, with 14 bases between. There are 14 residues in the CDR3. CDR3 residues: CASSPRKGGDTQYF. CDR3 DNA: TGTGCCAGCAGTCCCCGGAAGGGAGGAGATACGCAGTATTTT.

The chain links TRBV29-1 to TRBJ2-7, with D possibly matching TRBD1 (6 bases). Germline lookup yields CDR1 SQVTM and CDR2 ANQGSEA. Trimming pared 6 bases from V and 7 bases from J, leaving 16 bases between. The CDR3 is 12 amino acids. The CDR3 bases are TGCAGCGTAGGCACAGGGCGCAGGGAGCAGTACTTC. Translating it yields CSVGTGRREQYF.

The chain has TRBV11-2 and TRBJ1-2, with TRBD1 matching 7 bases. CDR1 SGHAT and CDR2 FQNNGV come from the germline V gene. With 1 base clipped from V and 7 bases from J, the junction kept 3 bases outside the gene matches. The CDR3 is 13 residues long. The CDR3 coding sequence is TGTGCCAGCAGCTTAGGACAGGGAAGTGGCTACACCTTC. Its translation is CASSLGQGSGYTF.